The clone carrying this T cell receptor beta chain has a handful of counts. Method: immunoSEQ multiplex PCR; TCRdb's copy keeps in-frame clones and lacks some. In the table there are tens of thousands of clones, around 93% of which are singletons. This sample is part of a study of PD-L1 blockade in urothelial cancer. The overall study: In the patient group, about 90% of the roughly 29 were males with bladder-origin urothelial cancer. The median T cell count in blood samples was approximately 140,000.

Stated time point: peripheral blood 6 weeks after treatment start. For each patient, 1 to 8 samples were obtained, pretreatment and on-treatment. V trimming: 4 bases; J trimming: 6 bases; junction bases outside the gene matches: 5. The CDR3 is made up of 14 amino acids. Germline loops: CDR1 MRHNA, CDR2 SNTAGT. Here the sequenced sample was PBMCs, taken around atezolizumab (anti-PD-L1) treatment. V and J are TRBV6-4 and TRBJ2-7; 11 bases agree with TRBD2. The TCR sequence derives from a woman older than 75 with urothelial cancer. Here the CDR3 reads CASSASTSGTEQYF. DNA for the CDR3: TGTGCCAGCAGTGCCTCGACTAGCGGGACCGAGCAGTACTTC.